Listed below are T cell receptor beta chains from one sample, sequenced in a study of blood T cell repertoires in COVID-19. The method was immunoSEQ multiplex PCR; TCRdb's version includes in-frame clones alone and lacks a portion of them. The sample carries about 210,000 clones, around 84% recorded once. Source material: PBMCs or T cells enriched from blood (not recorded which). Every receptor here comes from a man under 40 with acute COVID-19. Both conserved end residues are part of each CDR3. The D gene is left open where the match is weak. Size tells how often a clone was seen (once, few, many) or the class of an expanded clone, and some rows leave it out.

>TRBJ1-1|-|-|TRBV5-1
CASSLAVNTEAFF
TGCGCCAGCAGCTTGGCCGTTAACACTGAAGCTTTCTTT
>TRBJ2-7|-|TRBD2|TRBV28
CASSSRSSGGSEQYF
TGTGCCAGCAGTTCCCGCTCCAGCGGGGGGAGTGAGCAGTACTTC
>TRBJ1-6|-|TRBD1|TRBV5-1
CASSLVGQSSYNSPLHF
TGCGCCAGCAGCTTGGTGGGACAGAGCTCCTATAATTCACCCCTCCACTTT
>TRBJ2-2|-|TRBD2|TRBV5-1
CASSFTSGVGGELFF
TGCGCCAGCAGCTTCACTAGCGGGGTTGGCGGGGAGCTGTTTTTT
>TRBJ2-2|once|-|TRBV10-2
CASTRGSGELFF
TGCGCCAGCACGAGGGGGTCCGGGGAGCTGTTTTTT
>TRBJ2-4|-|TRBD1|TRBV15
CATSRVDRAKNIQYF
TGTGCCACCAGCAGAGTGGACAGGGCCAAAAACATTCAGTACTTC
>TRBJ1-6|-|-|TRBV7-3
CASSLNAGDSPLHF
TGTGCCAGCAGCTTAAATGCGGGGGATTCACCCCTCCACTTT
>TRBJ2-3|-|TRBD1|TRBV6-4
CASSPDRGADTQYF
TGTGCCAGCAGCCCGGACAGGGGTGCAGATACGCAGTATTTT
>TRBJ1-3|-|TRBD1|TRBV30
CAWRGDRAGNTIYF
TGTGCCTGGAGAGGGGACAGGGCTGGAAACACCATATATTTT
>TRBJ1-1|-|TRBD1|TRBV2
CASRKDRPAGATEAFF
TGTGCCAGCCGAAAGGACAGGCCCGCGGGTGCCACTGAAGCTTTCTTT
>TRBJ1-3|many|-|TRBV5-7
CASSAQGNSGNTIYF
TGTGCCAGCAGCGCCCAGGGGAACTCTGGAAACACCATATATTTT
>TRBJ2-3|-|TRBD1|TRBV3-1/TRBV3-2
CASSQGQGAGDTQYF
TGTGCCAGCAGCCAAGGACAGGGGGCGGGGGATACGCAGTATTTT
>TRBJ1-2|few|-|TRBV3-1/TRBV3-2
CATYSGGSNYGYTF
TGTGCCACCTACTCGGGGGGCAGCAACTATGGCTACACCTTC
>TRBJ2-3|few|TRBD1|TRBV19
CASRDRGTDTQYF
TGTGCCAGTAGGGACAGGGGCACAGATACGCAGTATTTT
>TRBJ1-1|-|-|TRBV2
CASSSTANTEAFF
TGTGCCAGCAGTTCGACAGCGAACACTGAAGCTTTCTTT
>TRBJ1-1|-|-|TRBV4-1
CASSGDTEAFF
TGCGCCAGCAGCGGAGACACTGAAGCTTTCTTT
>TRBJ2-3|-|TRBD1|TRBV9
CASSAGQGKDTQYF
TGTGCCAGCAGCGCCGGACAGGGCAAAGATACGCAGTATTTT
>TRBJ1-4|-|-|TRBV15
CATSRGEGGNEKLFF
TGTGCCACCAGCAGAGGCGAGGGGGGGAATGAAAAACTGTTTTTT
>TRBJ1-1|-|-|TRBV7-9
CASSRPGEGAEAFF
TGTGCCAGCAGCCGGCCGGGCGAGGGCGCCGAAGCTTTCTTT
>TRBJ2-4|-|-|TRBV19
CASSPRGDLAKNIQYF
TGTGCCAGTAGTCCCCGCGGGGATTTAGCCAAAAACATTCAGTACTTC
>TRBJ2-3|-|TRBD2|TRBV9
CASSSIQRGGGLDTQYF
TGTGCCAGCAGCTCCATCCAAAGGGGCGGGGGTTTAGATACGCAGTATTTT
>TRBJ2-5|-|-|TRBV7-6
CASSLAGVETQYF
TGTGCCAGCAGCTTAGCCGGGGTTGAGACCCAGTACTTC
>TRBJ2-5|-|-|TRBV4-2
CASSQDAGTETQYF
TGTGCCAGCAGCCAAGATGCGGGGACGGAGACCCAGTACTTC
>TRBJ1-5|few|-|TRBV12-5
CASGLAGYQPQHF
TGTGCTAGTGGTTTGGCAGGGTATCAGCCCCAGCATTTT
>TRBJ1-1|-|-|TRBV10-3
CAIRSDSGGSTEAFF
TGTGCCATCAGATCTGACTCCGGGGGTAGCACTGAAGCTTTCTTT
>TRBJ1-1|-|-|TRBV5-1
CASSFGQQRNTEAFF
TGCGCCAGCAGCTTTGGACAGCAGAGGAACACTGAAGCTTTCTTT
>TRBJ2-7|-|TRBD1|TRBV27
CASSSGTGGYEQYF
TGTGCCAGCAGTTCGGGGACAGGGGGGTACGAGCAGTACTTC
>TRBJ1-1|-|TRBD1|TRBV10-3
CAISAGTDFEAFF
TGTGCCATCAGTGCCGGGACAGACTTTGAAGCTTTCTTT
>TRBJ2-5|-|TRBD1|TRBV7-9
CASSPDRGSQETQYF
TGTGCCAGCAGCCCTGACAGGGGAAGCCAAGAGACCCAGTACTTC
>TRBJ2-2|many|TRBD2|TRBV28
CASSRRGGGTGELFF
TGTGCCAGCAGTCGGCGGGGGGGCGGCACCGGGGAGCTGTTTTTT
>TRBJ1-5|-|TRBD1|TRBV11-2
CASSQQTGVQPQHF
TGTGCCAGCAGCCAACAAACAGGGGTTCAGCCCCAGCATTTT
>TRBJ1-5|-|-|TRBV7-9
CASSALAGSNQPQHF
TGTGCCAGCAGCGCATTAGCGGGGAGCAATCAGCCCCAGCATTTT
>TRBJ2-1|few|-|TRBV5-1
CASSLAGNEQFF
TGCGCCAGCAGCTTGGCAGGAAATGAGCAGTTCTTC
>TRBJ2-7|-|-|TRBV3-1/TRBV3-2
CASSQVQGTVEQYF
TGTGCCAGCAGCCAAGTACAGGGAACGGTCGAGCAGTACTTC
>TRBJ2-4|-|TRBD1|TRBV25-1
CASSVEQGFKNIQYF
TGTGCCAGCAGTGTCGAACAGGGGTTCAAAAACATTCAGTACTTC
>TRBJ2-1|-|TRBD2|TRBV5-1
CASSLGAGGNEQFF
TGCGCCAGCAGCTTGGGAGCGGGGGGTAATGAGCAGTTCTTC